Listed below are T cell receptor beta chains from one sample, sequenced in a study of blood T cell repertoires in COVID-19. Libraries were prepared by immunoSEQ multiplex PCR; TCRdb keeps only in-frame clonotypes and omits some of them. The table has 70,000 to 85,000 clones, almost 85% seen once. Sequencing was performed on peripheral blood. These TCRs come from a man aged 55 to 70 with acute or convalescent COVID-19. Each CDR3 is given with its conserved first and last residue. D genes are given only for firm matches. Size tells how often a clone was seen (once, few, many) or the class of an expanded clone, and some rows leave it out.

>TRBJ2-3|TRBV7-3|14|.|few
TGTGCCAGCAGCTTAACTCGGGGAGCGAATACGCAGTATTTT
CASSLTRGANTQYF
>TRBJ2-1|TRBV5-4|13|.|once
TGTGCCAGCAGCTTGGTTGAGAGGAGTGAGCAGTTCTTC
CASSLVERSEQFF
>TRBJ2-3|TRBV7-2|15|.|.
TGTGCCAGCATCCCCTCAGGGGGGCCCACAGATACGCAGTATTTT
CASIPSGGPTDTQYF
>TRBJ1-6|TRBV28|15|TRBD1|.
TGTGCCAGCAGTCTGACAGGGTTCTATAATTCACCCCTCCACTTT
CASSLTGFYNSPLHF
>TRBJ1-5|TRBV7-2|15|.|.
TGTGCCAGCAGCTTAGTAGGAGAAAGCAATCAGCCCCAGCATTTT
CASSLVGESNQPQHF
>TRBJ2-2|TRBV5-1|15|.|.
TGCGCCAGCAGCCGCGGGACTGCGAACACCGGGGAGCTGTTTTTT
CASSRGTANTGELFF
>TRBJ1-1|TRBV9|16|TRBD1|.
TGTGCCAGCAGCTCGAGACAGGGGGGCCTCCTCACTGAAGCTTTCTTT
CASSSRQGGLLTEAFF
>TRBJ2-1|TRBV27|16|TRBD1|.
TGTGCCAGGGTGATGGGGACAGTGGACAGAGTCAATGAGCAGTTCTTC
CARVMGTVDRVNEQFF
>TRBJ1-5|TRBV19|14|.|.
TGTGCCAGTAGTGCGTACAGGAAGAATCAGCCCCAGCATTTT
CASSAYRKNQPQHF
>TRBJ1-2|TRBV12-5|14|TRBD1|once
TGTGCTAGTGGGGGACCGGGACAGGGGAATGGCTACACCTTC
CASGGPGQGNGYTF
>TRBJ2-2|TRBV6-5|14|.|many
TGTGCCAGCAGCCGCCGTCCGGACACCGGGGAGCTGTTTTTT
CASSRRPDTGELFF
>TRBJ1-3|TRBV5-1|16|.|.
TGCGCCAGCAGTTCGCGAGGGCCGCACTCTGGAAACACCATATATTTT
CASSSRGPHSGNTIYF
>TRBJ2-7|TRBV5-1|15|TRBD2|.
TGCGCCAGCAGTCTGGAGCAGACTAGCGGGGGGGGCCAGTACTTC
CASSLEQTSGGGQYF
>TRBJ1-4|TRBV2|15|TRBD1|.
TGTGCCAGCAGTGAAGAGACAGGGCCCTATGAAAAACTGTTTTTT
CASSEETGPYEKLFF
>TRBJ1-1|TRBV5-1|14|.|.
TGCGCCAGCAGCTTAACTCAGGGGTTCGGTGAAGCTTTCTTT
CASSLTQGFGEAFF
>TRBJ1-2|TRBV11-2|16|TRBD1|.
TGTGCCAGCAGCTTAGCCCCCGCGACAGGGACCTATGGCTACACCTTC
CASSLAPATGTYGYTF
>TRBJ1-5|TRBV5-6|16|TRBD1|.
TGTGCCAGCAGCTTCCAGGGGGGAGGTTTAAATCAGCCCCAGCATTTT
CASSFQGGGLNQPQHF
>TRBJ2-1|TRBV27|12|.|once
TGTGCCAGCAGTTTAGGGGGCGGTGAGCAGTTCTTC
CASSLGGGEQFF
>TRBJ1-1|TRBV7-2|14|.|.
TGTGCCAGCAGCTTAGTTCGGGGGAACACTGAAGCTTTCTTT
CASSLVRGNTEAFF
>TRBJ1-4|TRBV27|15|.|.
TGTGCCAGCAGTTTGGGGAGGGAAACTAATGAAAAACTGTTTTTT
CASSLGRETNEKLFF
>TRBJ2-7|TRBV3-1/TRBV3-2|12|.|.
TGTGCCAGCAGCTCCAGGGAAGGCGAGCAGTACTTC
CASSSREGEQYF
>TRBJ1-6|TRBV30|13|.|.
TGTGCCTGGAGTCAGAGGAGTGATTCACCCCTCCACTTT
CAWSQRSDSPLHF
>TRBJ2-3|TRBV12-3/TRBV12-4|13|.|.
TGTGCCAGCAGCGGATCGGGGGCAGATACGCAGTATTTT
CASSGSGADTQYF
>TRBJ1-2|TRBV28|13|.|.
TGTGCCAGCAGTTTAGAGGGGGAGAGAAGCTACACCTTC
CASSLEGERSYTF
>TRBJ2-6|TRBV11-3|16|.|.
TGTGCCAGCAGCAGGGGAAAGGGCTCTGGGGCCAACGTCCTGACTTTC
CASSRGKGSGANVLTF
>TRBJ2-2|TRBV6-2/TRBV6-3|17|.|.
TGTGCCAGCAGTTCCAGCCCCGGGACAACGAACACCGGGGAGCTGTTTTTT
CASSSSPGTTNTGELFF
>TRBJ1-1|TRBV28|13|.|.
TGTGCCAGCAGTTTATTACAGAACACTGAAGCTTTCTTT
CASSLLQNTEAFF
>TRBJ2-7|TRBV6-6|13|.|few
TGTGCCAGCAGTTACTCGCGGATTGGGGAGCAGTACTTC
CASSYSRIGEQYF
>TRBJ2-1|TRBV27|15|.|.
TGTGCCAGCAGTCGAGCAGGTAGCTCCTACAATGAGCAGTTCTTC
CASSRAGSSYNEQFF
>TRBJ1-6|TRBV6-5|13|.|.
TGTGCCAGTGGCGGCAGCAAAAATTCACCCCTCCACTTT
CASGGSKNSPLHF
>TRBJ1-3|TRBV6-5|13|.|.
TGTGCCAGCAGTTACTCCCGGGGAAACACCATATATTTT
CASSYSRGNTIYF
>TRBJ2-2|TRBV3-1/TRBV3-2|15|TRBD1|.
TGTGCCAGCAGCCGGGACAGCCTCTACACCGGGGAGCTGTTTTTT
CASSRDSLYTGELFF
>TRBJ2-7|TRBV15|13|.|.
TGTGCCACCAGCAGAGGAGTGTGGTACGAGCAGTACTTC
CATSRGVWYEQYF
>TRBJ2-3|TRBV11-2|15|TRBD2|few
TGTGCCAGCAGCTTAATCACTAGCGGTTCAGATACGCAGTATTTT
CASSLITSGSDTQYF
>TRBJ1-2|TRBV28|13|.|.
TGTGCCAGCAGTTTCAACAGGGTTTATGGCTACACCTTC
CASSFNRVYGYTF
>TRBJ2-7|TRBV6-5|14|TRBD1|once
TGTGCCAGCAGTTCCCCGGGACAGTGGGGCGAGCAGTACTTC
CASSSPGQWGEQYF
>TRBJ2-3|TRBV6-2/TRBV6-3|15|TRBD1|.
TGTGCCAGCAGTTACGTCAGGGGGCGGATAGATACGCAGTATTTT
CASSYVRGRIDTQYF
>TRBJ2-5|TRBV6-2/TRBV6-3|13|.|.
TGTGCCAGCAGTATTGGCGCCCCGGGGACCCAGTACTTC
CASSIGAPGTQYF
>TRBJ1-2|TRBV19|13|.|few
TGTGCCAGTCGTCTGGCAGGGTTAAATGGCTACACCTTC
CASRLAGLNGYTF
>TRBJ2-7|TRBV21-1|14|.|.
TGTGCCAGCAAACCTGGACAGGGTAGTTACGAGCAGTACTTC
CASKPGQGSYEQYF
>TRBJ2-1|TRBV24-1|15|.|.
TGTGCCACCAGTGATTCGGGGGATGGGCGCAATGAGCAGTTCTTC
CATSDSGDGRNEQFF
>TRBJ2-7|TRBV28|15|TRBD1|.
TGTGCCAGCAGTTTCATCGGGACAGGGATGTACGAGCAGTACTTC
CASSFIGTGMYEQYF
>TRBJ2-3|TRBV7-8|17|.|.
TGTGCCGTAAGACCACGGTCGGGGGATTCTAGCACAGATACGCAGTATTTT
CAVRPRSGDSSTDTQYF
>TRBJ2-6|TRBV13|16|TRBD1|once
TGTGCCAGCAGCAGGGACAGAAGCTCTGGGGCCAACGTCCTGACTTTC
CASSRDRSSGANVLTF
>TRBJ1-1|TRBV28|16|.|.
TGTGCCAGCAGTTTATTACGATTCGGGAGGGGCACTGAAGCTTTCTTT
CASSLLRFGRGTEAFF
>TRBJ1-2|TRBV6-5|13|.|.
TGTGCCAGCAGTTCCGGCAGGGCGCTTGGCTACACCTTC
CASSSGRALGYTF
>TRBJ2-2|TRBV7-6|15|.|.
TGTGCCAGCAGCTTAGCGTTGCGGGGTACCGGGGAGCTGTTTTTT
CASSLALRGTGELFF